This TCR beta chain is drawn from a study of blood T cell repertoires in COVID-19. Produced via immunoSEQ multiplex PCR; TCRdb's table is partial and in-frame only. The sample yields about 110,000 clones, 85% seen once. The CDR3 covers 14 residues. Trimming stripped 0 bases from V and 7 bases from J, with 11 bases between. Per germline, CDR1 SGDLS and CDR2 YYNGEE. Material for sequencing was peripheral blood. This receptor was identified in an older woman with COVID-19, enrolled during active disease. The rearrangement joins TRBV9 to TRBJ2-1; D remains unclear. CDR3 DNA sequence: TGTGCCAGCAGCGTAGATAGTTTTGGTAATGAGCAGTTCTTC. Translating it yields CASSVDSFGNEQFF.